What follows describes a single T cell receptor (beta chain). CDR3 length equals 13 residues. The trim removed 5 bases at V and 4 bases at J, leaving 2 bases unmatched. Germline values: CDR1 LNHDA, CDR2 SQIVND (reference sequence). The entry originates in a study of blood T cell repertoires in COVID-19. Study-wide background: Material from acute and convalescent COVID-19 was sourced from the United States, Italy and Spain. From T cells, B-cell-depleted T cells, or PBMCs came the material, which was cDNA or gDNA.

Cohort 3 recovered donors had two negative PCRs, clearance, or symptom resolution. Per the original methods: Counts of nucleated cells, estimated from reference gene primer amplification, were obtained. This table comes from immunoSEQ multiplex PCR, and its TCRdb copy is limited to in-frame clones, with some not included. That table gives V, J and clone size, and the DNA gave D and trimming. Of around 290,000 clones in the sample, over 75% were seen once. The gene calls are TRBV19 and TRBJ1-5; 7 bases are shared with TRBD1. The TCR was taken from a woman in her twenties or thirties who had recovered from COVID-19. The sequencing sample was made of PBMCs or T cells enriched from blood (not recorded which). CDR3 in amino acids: CASSLTGNQPQHF. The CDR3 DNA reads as TGTGCCAGTAGTTTGACAGGGAATCAGCCCCAGCATTTT.